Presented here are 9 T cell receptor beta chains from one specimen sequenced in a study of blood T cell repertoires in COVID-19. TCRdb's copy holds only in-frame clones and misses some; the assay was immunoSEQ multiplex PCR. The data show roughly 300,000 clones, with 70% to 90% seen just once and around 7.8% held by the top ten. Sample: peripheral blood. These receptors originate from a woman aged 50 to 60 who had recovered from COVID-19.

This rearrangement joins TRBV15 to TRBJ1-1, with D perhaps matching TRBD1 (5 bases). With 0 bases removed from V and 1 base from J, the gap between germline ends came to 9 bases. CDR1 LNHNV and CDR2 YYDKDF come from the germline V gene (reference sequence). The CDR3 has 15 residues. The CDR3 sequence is CATSRDIGENTEAFF. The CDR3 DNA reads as TGTGCCACCAGCAGAGACATAGGGGAGAACACTGAAGCTTTCTTT.

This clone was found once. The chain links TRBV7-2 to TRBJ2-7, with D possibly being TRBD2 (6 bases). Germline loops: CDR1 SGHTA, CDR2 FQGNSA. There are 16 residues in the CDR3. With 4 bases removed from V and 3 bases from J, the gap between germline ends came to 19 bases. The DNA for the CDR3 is TGTGCCAGCAGCTCCCCTACCAGCGGGCGCGTCTACGAGCAGTACTTC. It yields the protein CASSSPTSGRVYEQYF.

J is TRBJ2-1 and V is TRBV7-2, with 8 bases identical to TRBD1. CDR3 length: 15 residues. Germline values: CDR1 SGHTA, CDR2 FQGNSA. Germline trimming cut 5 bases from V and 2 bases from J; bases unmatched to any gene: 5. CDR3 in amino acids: CASSTGQAPYNEQFF. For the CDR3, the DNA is TGTGCCAGCAGCACGGGACAGGCCCCCTACAATGAGCAGTTCTTC.

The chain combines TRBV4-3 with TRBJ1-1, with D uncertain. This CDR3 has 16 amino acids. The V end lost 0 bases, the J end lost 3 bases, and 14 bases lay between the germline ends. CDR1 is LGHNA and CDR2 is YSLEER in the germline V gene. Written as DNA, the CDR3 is TGCGCCAGCAGCCAAGAGCAGGTTAGGAGGGACACTGAAGCTTTCTTT. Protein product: CASSQEQVRRDTEAFF.

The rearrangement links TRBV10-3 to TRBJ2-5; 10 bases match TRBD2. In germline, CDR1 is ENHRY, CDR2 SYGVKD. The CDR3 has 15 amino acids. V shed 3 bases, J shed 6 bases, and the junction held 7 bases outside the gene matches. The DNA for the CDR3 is TGTGCCATCAGTGAAGCGGGAGGGCCGCCACAGACCCAGTACTTC. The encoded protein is CAISEAGGPPQTQYF.

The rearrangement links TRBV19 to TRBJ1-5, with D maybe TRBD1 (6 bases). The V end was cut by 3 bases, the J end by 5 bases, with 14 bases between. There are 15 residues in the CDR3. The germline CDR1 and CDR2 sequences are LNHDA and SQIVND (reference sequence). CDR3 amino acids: CASSIGPQGYQPQHF. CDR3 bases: TGTGCCAGTAGTATTGGTCCACAGGGATATCAGCCCCAGCATTTT.

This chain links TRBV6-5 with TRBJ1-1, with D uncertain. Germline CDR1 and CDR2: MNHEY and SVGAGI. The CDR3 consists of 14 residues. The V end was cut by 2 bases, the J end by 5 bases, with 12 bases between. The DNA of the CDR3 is TGTGCCAGCAGTTACGTATCAGGTCTTACTGAAGCTTTCTTT. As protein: CASSYVSGLTEAFF.

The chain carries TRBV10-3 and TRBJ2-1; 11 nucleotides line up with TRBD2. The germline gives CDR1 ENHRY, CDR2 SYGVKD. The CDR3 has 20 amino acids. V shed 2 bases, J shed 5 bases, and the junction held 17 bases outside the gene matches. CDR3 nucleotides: TGTGCCATCAGTGAGAAAACGGGACTAGCGGATACTAACTGGAACAATGAGCAGTTCTTC. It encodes CAISEKTGLADTNWNNEQFF.

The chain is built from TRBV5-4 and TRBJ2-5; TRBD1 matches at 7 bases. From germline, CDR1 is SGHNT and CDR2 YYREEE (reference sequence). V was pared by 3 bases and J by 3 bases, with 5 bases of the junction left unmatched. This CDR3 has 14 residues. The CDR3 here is CASSSGTVKETQYF. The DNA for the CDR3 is TGTGCCAGCAGCTCCGGGACAGTAAAAGAGACCCAGTACTTC.